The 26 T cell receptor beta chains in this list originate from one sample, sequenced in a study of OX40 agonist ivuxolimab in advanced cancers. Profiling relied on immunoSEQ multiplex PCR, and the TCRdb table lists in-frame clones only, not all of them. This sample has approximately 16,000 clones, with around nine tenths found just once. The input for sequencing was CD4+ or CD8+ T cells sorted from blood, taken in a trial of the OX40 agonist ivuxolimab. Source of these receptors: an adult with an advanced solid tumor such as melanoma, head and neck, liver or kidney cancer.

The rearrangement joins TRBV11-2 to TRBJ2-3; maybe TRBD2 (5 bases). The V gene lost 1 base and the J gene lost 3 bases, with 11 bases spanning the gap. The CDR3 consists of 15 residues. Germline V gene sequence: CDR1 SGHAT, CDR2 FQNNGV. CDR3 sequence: CASSLGTLITDTQYF. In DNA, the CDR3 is TGTGCCAGCAGCTTAGGGACTCTTATTACAGATACGCAGTATTTT. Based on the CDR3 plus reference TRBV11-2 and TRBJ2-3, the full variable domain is EAGVAQSPRYKIIEKRQSVAFWCNPISGHATLYWYQQILGQGPKLLIQFQNNGVVDDSQLPKDRFSAERLKGVDSTLKIQPAKLEDSAVYLCASSLGTLITDTQYFGPGTRLTVL.

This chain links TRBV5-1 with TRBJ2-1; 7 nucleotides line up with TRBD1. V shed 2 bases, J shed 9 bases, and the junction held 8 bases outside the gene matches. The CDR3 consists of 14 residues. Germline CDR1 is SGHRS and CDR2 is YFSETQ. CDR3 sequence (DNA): TGCGCCAGCAGCTTCCTGACAGGGAAAGGTGAGCAGTTCTTC. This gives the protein CASSFLTGKGEQFF.

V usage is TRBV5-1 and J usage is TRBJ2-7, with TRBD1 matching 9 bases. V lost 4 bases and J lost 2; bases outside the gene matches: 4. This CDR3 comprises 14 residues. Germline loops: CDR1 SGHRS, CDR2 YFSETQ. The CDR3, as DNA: TGCGCCAGCAGCCCGGGACAGGGTCCCTACGAGCAGTACTTC. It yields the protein CASSPGQGPYEQYF. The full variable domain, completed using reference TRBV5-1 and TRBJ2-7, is KAGVTQTPRYLIKTRGQQVTLSCSPISGHRSVSWYQQTPGQGLQFLFEYFSETQRNKGNFPGRFSGRQFSNSRSEMNVSTLELGDSALYLCASSPGQGPYEQYFGPGTRLTVT.

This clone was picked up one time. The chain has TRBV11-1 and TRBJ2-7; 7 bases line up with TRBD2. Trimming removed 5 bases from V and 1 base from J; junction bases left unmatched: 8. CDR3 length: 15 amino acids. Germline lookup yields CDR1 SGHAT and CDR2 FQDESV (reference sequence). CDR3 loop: CASSPRTRRSYEQYF. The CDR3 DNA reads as TGTGCCAGCAGCCCCCGGACTAGGAGGTCCTACGAGCAGTACTTC.

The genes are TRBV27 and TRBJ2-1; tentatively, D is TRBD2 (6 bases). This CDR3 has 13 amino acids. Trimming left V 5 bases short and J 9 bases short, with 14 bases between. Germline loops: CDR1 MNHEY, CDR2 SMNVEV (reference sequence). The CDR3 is CASSRLGVGEQFF. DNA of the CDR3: TGTGCCAGCAGTAGACTAGGAGTCGGTGAGCAGTTCTTC.

CDR3 protein: CASSGSGYTGELFF. CDR3 sequence (DNA): TGTGCCAGCAGCGGGAGTGGGTACACCGGGGAGCTGTTTTTT. The chain uses TRBV28 and TRBJ2-2; a weak D match, TRBD2 (6 bases). Trimming pared 6 bases from V and 3 bases from J, leaving 11 bases between. The CDR3 is 14 residues long. Per the germline V gene, CDR1 is MDHEN and CDR2 is SYDVKM.

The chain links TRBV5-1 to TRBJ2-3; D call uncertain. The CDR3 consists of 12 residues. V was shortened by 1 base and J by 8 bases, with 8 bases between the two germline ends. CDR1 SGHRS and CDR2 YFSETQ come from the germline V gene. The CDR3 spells CASSLWSSTQYF. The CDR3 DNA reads TGCGCCAGCAGCTTGTGGAGCAGTACGCAGTATTTT.

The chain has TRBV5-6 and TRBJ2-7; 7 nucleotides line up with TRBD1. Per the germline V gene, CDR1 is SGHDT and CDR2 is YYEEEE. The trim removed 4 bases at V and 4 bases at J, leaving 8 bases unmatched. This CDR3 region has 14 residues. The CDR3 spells CASSPGTVIYEQYF. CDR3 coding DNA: TGTGCCAGCAGCCCGGGGACAGTCATTTACGAGCAGTACTTC.

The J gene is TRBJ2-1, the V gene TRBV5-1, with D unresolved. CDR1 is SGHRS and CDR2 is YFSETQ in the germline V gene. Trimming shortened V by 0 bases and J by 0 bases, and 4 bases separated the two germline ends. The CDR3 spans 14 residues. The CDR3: CASSLVYSYNEQFF. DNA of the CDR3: TGCGCCAGCAGCTTGGTCTACTCCTACAATGAGCAGTTCTTC. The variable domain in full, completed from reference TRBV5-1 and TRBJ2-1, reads KAGVTQTPRYLIKTRGQQVTLSCSPISGHRSVSWYQQTPGQGLQFLFEYFSETQRNKGNFPGRFSGRQFSNSRSEMNVSTLELGDSALYLCASSLVYSYNEQFFGPGTRLTVL.

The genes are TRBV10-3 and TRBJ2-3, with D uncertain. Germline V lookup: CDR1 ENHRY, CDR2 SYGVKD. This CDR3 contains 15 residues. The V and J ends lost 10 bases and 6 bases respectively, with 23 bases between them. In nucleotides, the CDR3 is TGTGCCACCACCCAGCCCAGCGCGGTAGGGGATACGCAGTATTTT. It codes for CATTQPSAVGDTQYF.

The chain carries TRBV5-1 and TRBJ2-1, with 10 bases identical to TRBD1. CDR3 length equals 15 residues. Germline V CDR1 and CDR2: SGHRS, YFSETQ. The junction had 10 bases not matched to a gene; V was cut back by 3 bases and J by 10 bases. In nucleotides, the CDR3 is TGCGCCAGCAGCTGGGGACAGGGGCCCAGTAGGGAGCAGTTCTTC. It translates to CASSWGQGPSREQFF.

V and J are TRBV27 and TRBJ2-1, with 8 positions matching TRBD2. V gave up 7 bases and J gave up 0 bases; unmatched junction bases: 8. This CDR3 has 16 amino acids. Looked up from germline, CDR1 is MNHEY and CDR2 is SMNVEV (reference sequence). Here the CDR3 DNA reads TGTGCCAGCACCCCGGGGGGGAGAAGCTCCTACAATGAGCAGTTCTTC. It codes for CASTPGGRSSYNEQFF.

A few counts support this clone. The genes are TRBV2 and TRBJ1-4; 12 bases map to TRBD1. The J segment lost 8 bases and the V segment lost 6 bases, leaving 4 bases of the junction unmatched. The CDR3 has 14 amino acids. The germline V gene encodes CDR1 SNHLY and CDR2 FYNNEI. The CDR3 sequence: CASRTGQGAEKLFF. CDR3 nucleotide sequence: TGTGCCAGCAGGACGGGACAGGGGGCGGAAAAACTGTTTTTT.

The CDR3 is CASSLAGGPSSPLHF. CDR3 sequence (DNA): TGTGCCAGCAGCTTGGCCGGGGGGCCTAGTTCACCCCTCCACTTT. V gene TRBV5-6 combines with J gene TRBJ1-6; D possibly corresponds to TRBD1 (6 bases). In germline, CDR1 is SGHDT, CDR2 YYEEEE. V was cut by 0 bases and J by 9 bases, with 13 bases left in between. The CDR3 loop spans 15 amino acids. Full variable domain (missing parts from reference TRBV5-6 and TRBJ1-6): DAGVTQSPTHLIKTRGQQVTLRCSPKSGHDTVSWYQQALGQGPQFIFQYYEEEERQRGNFPDRFSGHQFPNYSSELNVNALLLGDSALYLCASSLAGGPSSPLHFGNGTRLTVT.

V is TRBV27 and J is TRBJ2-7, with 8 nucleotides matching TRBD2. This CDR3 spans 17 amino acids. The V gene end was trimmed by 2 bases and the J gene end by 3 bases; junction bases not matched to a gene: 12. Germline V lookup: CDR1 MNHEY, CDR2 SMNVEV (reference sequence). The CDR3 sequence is CASSLRFGGTSVYEQYF. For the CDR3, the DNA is TGTGCCAGCAGTTTAAGGTTCGGGGGGACTAGTGTCTACGAGCAGTACTTC.

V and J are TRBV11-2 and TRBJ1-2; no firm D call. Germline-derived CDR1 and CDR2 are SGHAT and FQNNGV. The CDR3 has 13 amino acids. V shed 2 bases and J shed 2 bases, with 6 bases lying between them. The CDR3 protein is CASSLSRNYGYTF. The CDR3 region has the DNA TGTGCCAGCAGCTTATCCAGAAACTATGGCTACACCTTC.

CDR3 region: CASSVGVPATQYF. In nucleotides, the CDR3 is TGTGCCAGCAGCGTAGGGGTTCCAGCGACCCAGTACTTC. This rearrangement joins TRBV9 to TRBJ2-5; D uncertain. Trimming stripped 0 bases from V and 7 bases from J, with 10 bases between. The germline CDR1 and CDR2 sequences are SGDLS and YYNGEE. The CDR3 is 13 residues long.

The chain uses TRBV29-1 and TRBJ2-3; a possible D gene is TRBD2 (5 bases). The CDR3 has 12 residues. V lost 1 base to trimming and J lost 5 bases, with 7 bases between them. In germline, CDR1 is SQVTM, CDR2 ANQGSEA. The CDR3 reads CSVEASGDTQYF. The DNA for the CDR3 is TGCAGCGTTGAAGCAAGCGGAGATACGCAGTATTTT.

CDR3 amino acids: CASSYSSSSYNSPLHF. The DNA for the CDR3 is TGTGCCAGCAGTTACTCTTCCAGCTCCTATAATTCACCCCTCCACTTT. This sequence joins TRBV6-5 and TRBJ1-6; D remains unclear. Germline values: CDR1 MNHEY, CDR2 SVGAGI. Deletions cut 0 bases from V and 0 bases from J, with 6 bases between. The CDR3 runs to 16 residues.

CDR3 coding DNA: TGCGCCAGCAGCGACGGACACGGGTCAGCTGGTATACCCCTCCACTTT. It specifies CASSDGHGSAGIPLHF. The chain uses TRBV4-1 and TRBJ1-6; possibly TRBD1 for D (5 bases). CDR3 length: 16 residues. The ends were cut back, 5 bases at V and 12 bases at J, with 23 bases in the middle. Germline CDR1 reads MGHRA; CDR2 reads YSYEKL.

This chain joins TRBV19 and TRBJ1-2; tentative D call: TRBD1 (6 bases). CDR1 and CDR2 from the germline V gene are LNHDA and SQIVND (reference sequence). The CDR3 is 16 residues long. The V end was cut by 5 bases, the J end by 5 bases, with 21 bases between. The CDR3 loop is CASSPWAEGDFYGYTF. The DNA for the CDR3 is TGTGCCAGTAGTCCCTGGGCCGAGGGGGACTTTTATGGCTACACCTTC.

Here the CDR3 reads CASSRSAGVINEQFF. CDR3 nucleotide sequence: TGTGCCAGCAGCAGGTCAGCGGGAGTTATCAATGAGCAGTTCTTC. This rearrangement joins TRBV7-3 to TRBJ2-1, with TRBD2 matching over 8 bases. The germline CDR1 and CDR2 sequences are SGHTA and FQGTGA. Trimming removed 5 bases from V and 6 bases from J; junction bases left unmatched: 9. The CDR3 totals 15 residues.

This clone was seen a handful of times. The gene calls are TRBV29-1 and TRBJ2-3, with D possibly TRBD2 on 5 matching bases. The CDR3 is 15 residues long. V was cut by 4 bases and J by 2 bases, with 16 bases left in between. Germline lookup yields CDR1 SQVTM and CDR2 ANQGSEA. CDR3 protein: CSVGGEGIPTDTQYF. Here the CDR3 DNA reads TGCAGCGTTGGAGGAGAGGGAATCCCCACAGATACGCAGTATTTT.

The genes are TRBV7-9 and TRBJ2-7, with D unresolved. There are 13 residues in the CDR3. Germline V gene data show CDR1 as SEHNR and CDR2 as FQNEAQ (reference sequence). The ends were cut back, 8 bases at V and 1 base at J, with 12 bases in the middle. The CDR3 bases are TGTGCCAGCTTATGGACGGATTCCTACGAGCAGTACTTC. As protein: CASLWTDSYEQYF.

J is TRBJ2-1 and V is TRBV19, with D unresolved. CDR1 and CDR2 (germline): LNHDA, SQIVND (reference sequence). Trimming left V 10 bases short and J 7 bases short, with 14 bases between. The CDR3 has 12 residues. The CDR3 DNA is TGTGCCACCAGACGAAGGGAAAATGAGCAGTTCTTC. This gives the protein CATRRRENEQFF.

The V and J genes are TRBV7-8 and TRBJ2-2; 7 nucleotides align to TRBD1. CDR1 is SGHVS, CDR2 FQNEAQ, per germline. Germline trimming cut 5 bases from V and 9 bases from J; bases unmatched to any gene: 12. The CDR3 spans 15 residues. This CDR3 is CASSTGQRKGRELFF. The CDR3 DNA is TGTGCCAGCAGCACGGGACAGAGGAAGGGAAGGGAGCTGTTTTTT. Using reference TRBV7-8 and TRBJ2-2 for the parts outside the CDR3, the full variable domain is GAGVSQSPRYKVAKRGQDVALRCDPISGHVSLFWYQQALGQGPEFLTYFQNEAQLDKSGLPSDRFFAERPEGSVSTLKIQRTQQEDSAVYLCASSTGQRKGRELFFGEGSRLTVL.